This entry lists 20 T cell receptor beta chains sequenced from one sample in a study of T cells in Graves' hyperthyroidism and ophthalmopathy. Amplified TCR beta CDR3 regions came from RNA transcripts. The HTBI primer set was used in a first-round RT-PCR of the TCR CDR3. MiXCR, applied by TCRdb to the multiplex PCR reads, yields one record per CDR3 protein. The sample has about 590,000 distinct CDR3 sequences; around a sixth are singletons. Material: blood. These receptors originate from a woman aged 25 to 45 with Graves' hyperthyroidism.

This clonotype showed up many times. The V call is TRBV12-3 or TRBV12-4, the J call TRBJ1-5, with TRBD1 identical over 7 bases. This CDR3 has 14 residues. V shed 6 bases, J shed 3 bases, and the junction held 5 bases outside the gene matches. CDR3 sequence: CASSATGINQPQHF. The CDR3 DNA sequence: TGTGCCAGCAGCGCGACAGGGATCAATCAGCCCCAGCATTTT.

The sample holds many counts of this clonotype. CDR3 in DNA: TGTGCCAGCAGTGGCGGGCCCGGCGGCTATGGCTACACCTTC. Translation: CASSGGPGGYGYTF. The chain employs TRBV2 and TRBJ1-2; the D is unclear. The V and J ends lost 4 bases and 4 bases respectively, with 13 bases between them. This CDR3 has 14 amino acids. Germline V gene data show CDR1 as SNHLY and CDR2 as FYNNEI. Variable domain in full (rest from reference TRBV2 and TRBJ1-2): EPEVTQTPSHQVTQMGQEVILRCVPISNHLYFYWYRQILGQKVEFLVSFYNNEISEKSEIFDDQFSVERPDGSNFTLKIRSTKLEDSAMYFCASSGGPGGYGYTFGSGTRLTVV.

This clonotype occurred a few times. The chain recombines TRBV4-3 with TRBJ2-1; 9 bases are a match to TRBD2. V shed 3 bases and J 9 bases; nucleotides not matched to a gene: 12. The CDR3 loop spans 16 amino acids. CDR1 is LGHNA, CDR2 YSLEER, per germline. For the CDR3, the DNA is TGCGCCAGCAGCCAGGGGAGACTAGCGGTGGCGAGTGAGCAGTTCTTC. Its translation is CASSQGRLAVASEQFF.

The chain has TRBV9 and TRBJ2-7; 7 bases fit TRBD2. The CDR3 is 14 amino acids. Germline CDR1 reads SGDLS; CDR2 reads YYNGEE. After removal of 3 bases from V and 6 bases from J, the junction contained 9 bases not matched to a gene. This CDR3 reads CASSGGGGSTEQYF. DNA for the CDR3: TGTGCCAGCAGCGGGGGGGGGGGGTCAACCGAGCAGTACTTC.

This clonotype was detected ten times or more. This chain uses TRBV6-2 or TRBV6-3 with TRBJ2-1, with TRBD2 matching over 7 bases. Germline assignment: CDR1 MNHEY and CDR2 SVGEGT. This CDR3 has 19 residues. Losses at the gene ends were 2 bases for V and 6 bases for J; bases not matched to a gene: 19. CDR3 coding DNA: TGTGCCAGCAGTTACGTTGGTGGCGGCGGGAGTATGGGACTCAATGAGCAGTTCTTC. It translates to CASSYVGGGGSMGLNEQFF.

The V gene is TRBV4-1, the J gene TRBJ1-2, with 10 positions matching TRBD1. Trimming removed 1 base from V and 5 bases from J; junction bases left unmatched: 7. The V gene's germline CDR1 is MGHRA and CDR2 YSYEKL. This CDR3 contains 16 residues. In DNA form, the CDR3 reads TGCGCCAGCAGCCAAGGGGCAGGACAGGGGGAGTATGGCTACACCTTC. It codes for CASSQGAGQGEYGYTF.

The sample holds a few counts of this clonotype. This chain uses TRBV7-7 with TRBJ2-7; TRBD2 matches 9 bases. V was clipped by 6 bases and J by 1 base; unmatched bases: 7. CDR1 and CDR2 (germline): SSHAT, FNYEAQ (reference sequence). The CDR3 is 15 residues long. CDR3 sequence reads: CASRPGTSNSYEQYF. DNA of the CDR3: TGTGCCAGCAGACCCGGGACTAGCAATTCCTACGAGCAGTACTTC.

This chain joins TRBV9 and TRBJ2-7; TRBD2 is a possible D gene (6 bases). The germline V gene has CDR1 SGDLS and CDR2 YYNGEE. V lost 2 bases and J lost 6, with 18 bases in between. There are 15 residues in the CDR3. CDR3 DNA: TGTGCCAGCAGCGTCGGGACTTCCGCCATCGGCGAGCAGTACTTC. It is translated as CASSVGTSAIGEQYF.

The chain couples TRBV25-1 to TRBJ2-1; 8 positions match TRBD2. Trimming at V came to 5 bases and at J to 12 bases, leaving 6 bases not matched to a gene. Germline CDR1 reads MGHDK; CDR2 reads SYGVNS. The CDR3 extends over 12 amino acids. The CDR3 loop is CASSFLAGWQFF. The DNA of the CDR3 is TGTGCCAGCAGTTTTTTAGCGGGATGGCAGTTCTTC.

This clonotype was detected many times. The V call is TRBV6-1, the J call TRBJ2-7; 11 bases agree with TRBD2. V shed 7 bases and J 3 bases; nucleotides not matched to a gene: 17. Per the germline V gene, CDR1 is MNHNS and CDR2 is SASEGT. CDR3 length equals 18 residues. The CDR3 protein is CASTLKGLAGGLFYEQYF. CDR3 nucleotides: TGTGCCAGCACCCTAAAGGGGCTAGCGGGAGGTCTTTTCTACGAGCAGTACTTC.

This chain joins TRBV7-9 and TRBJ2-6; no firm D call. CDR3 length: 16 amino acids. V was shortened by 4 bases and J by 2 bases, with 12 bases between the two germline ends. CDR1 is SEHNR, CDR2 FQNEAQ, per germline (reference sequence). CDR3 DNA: TGTGCCAGCAGCTCCGGTCCGGGTACTGGGGCCAACGTCCTGACTTTC. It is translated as CASSSGPGTGANVLTF.

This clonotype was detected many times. The CDR3 here is CSARDSRTGELFF. DNA of the CDR3: TGCAGTGCTAGAGATTCTCGCACCGGGGAGCTGTTTTTT. The rearrangement joins TRBV20-1 to TRBJ2-2; D ambiguous. The germline V gene encodes CDR1 DFQATT and CDR2 SNEGSKA (reference sequence). V shed 0 bases and J shed 4 bases, with 6 bases lying between them. The CDR3 spans 13 residues.

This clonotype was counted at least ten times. In DNA, the CDR3 is TGTGCCAGCAGTTCACCGGGACAGGCGTACAATGAGCAGTTCTTC. Amino acids: CASSSPGQAYNEQFF. The V and J genes are TRBV6-1 and TRBJ2-1, with TRBD1 identical over 8 bases. CDR3 length: 15 amino acids. The V segment lost 5 bases and the J segment 4 bases; nucleotides outside the gene matches: 7. Germline CDR1 reads MNHNS; CDR2 reads SASEGT.

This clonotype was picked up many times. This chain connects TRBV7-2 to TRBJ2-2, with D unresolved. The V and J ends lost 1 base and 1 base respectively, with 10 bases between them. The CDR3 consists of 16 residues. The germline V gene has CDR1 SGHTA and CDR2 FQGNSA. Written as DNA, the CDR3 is TGTGCCAGCAGCTTAGACCCAGCCGTGAACACCGGGGAGCTGTTTTTT. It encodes CASSLDPAVNTGELFF.

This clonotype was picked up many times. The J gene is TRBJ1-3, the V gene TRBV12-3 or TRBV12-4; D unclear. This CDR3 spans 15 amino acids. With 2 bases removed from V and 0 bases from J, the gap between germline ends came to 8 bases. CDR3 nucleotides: TGTGCCAGCAGTTTACACCCTAACTCTGGAAACACCATATATTTT. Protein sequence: CASSLHPNSGNTIYF.

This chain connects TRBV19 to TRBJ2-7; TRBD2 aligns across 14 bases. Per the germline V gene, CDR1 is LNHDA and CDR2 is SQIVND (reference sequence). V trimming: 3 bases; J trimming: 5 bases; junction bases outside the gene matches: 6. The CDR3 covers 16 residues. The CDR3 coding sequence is TGTGCCAGTAGTATGAGACTAGCGGGAGGGCCCGACGAGCAGTACTTC. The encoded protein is CASSMRLAGGPDEQYF.

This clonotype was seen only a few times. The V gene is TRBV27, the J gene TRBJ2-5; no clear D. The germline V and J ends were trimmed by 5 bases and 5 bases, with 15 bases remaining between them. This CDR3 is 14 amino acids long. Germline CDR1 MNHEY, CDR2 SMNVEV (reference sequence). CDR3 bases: TGTGCCAGCAGTCCAATGACTTTTGCGGAGACCCAGTACTTC. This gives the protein CASSPMTFAETQYF.

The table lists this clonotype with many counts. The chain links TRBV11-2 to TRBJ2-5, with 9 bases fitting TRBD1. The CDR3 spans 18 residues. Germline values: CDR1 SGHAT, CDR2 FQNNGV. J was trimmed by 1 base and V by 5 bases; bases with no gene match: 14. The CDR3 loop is CASSLTGTGRDVQETQYF. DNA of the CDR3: TGTGCCAGCAGCCTCACCGGGACAGGGAGGGATGTCCAAGAGACCCAGTACTTC.

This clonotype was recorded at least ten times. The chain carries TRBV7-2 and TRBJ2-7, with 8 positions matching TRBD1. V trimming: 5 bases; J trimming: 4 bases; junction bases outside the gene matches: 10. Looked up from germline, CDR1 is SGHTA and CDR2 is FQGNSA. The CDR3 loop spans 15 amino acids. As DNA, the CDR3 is TGTGCCAGCAGCCTGGCGACAGGGGCGATTTACGAGCAGTACTTC. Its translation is CASSLATGAIYEQYF.

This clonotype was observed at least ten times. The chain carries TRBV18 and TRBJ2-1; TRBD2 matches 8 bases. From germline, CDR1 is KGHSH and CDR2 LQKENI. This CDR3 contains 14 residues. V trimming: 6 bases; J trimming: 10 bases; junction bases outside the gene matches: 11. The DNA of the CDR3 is TGTGCCAGCTCCCTCCCGGGACTAGGCGACGAGCAGTTCTTC. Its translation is CASSLPGLGDEQFF.